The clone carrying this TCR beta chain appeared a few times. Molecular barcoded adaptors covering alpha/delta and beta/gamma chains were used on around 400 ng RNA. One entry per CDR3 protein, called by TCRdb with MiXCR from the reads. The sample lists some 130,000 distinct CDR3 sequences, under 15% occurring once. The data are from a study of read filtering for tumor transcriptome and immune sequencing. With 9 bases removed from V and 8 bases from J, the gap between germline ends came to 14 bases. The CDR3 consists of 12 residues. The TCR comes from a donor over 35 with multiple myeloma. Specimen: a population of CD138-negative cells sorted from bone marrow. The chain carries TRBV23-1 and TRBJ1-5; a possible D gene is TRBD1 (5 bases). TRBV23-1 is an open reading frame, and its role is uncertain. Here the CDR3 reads CARLRRAEPQHF. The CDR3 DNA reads TGCGCCAGGTTACGCAGGGCAGAGCCCCAGCATTTT.